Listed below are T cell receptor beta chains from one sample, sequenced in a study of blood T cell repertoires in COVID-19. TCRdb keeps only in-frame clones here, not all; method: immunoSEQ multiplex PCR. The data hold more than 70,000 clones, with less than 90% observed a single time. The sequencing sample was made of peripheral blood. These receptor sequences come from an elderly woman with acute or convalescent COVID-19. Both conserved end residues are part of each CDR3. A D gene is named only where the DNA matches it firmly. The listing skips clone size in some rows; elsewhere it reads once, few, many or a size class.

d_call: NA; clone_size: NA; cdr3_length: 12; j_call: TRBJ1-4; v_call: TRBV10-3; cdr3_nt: TGTGCCATCAGTGGAGAGGGTGAAAAACTGTTTTTT; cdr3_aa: CAISGEGEKLFF
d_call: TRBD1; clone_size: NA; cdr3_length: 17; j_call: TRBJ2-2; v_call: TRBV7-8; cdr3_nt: TGTGCCAGCAGCTTAGGGTTCGCAGGGGGGAACACCGGGGAGCTGTTTTTT; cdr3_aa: CASSLGFAGGNTGELFF
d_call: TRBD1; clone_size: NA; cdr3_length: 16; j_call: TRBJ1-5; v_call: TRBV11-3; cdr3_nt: TGTGCCAGCAGCTTAGAAGGGACAGGGGTCAATCAGCCCCAGCATTTT; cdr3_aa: CASSLEGTGVNQPQHF
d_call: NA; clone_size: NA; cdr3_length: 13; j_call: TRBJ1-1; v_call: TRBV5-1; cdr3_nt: TGCGCCAGCAGCTTAGGGGTGAACACTGAAGCTTTCTTT; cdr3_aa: CASSLGVNTEAFF
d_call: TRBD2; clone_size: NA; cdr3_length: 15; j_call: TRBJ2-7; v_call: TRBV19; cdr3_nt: TGTGCCAGTAGTGGCCGCCAGCGGGGGGCCTACGAGCAGTACTTC; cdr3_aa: CASSGRQRGAYEQYF
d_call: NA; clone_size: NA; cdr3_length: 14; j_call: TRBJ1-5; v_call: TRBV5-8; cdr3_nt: TGTGCCAGCAGCTCCGTGGGGGCGCGGCAGCCCCAGCATTTT; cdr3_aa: CASSSVGARQPQHF
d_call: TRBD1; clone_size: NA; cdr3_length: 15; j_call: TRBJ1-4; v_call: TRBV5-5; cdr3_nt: TGTGCCAGCAGCTTAGACGGGACAGGGAACGAAAAACTGTTTTTT; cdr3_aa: CASSLDGTGNEKLFF
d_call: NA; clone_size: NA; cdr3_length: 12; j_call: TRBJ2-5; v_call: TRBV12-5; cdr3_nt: TGTGCTAGTGGTTTAACTCCCGAGACCCAGTACTTC; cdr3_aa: CASGLTPETQYF
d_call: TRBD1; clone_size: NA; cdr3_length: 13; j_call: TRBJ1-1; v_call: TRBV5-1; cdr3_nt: TGCGCCAGCAGCCGGGACAGAGACACTGAAGCTTTCTTT; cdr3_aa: CASSRDRDTEAFF
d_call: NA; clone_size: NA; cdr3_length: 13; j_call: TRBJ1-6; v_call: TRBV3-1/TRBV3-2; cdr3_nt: TGTGCCAGCAGCCCCCGACAAAATTCACCCCTCCACTTT; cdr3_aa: CASSPRQNSPLHF
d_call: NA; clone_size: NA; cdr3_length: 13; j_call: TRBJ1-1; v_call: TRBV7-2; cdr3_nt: TGTGCCAGCAGCCGCGGTCTGGGCACTGAAGCTTTCTTT; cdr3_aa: CASSRGLGTEAFF
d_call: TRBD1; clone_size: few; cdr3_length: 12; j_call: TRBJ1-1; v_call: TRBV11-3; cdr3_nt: TGTGCCAGCAGCTTGGGACAGGCTGGGGCTTTCTTT; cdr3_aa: CASSLGQAGAFF
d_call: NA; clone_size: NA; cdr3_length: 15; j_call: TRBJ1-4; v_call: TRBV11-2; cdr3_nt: TGTGCCAGCAGCATTGCGAGGGTTGCTAATGAAAAACTGTTTTTT; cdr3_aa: CASSIARVANEKLFF
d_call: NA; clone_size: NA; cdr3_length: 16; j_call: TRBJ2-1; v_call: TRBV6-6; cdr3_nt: TGTGCCAGCAGTTACTCGGTTCAGGGGACCGACAATGAGCAGTTCTTC; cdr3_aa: CASSYSVQGTDNEQFF
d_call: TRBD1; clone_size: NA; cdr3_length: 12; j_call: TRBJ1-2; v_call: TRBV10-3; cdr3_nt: TGTGCCGCAGAGGGACAGAACTATGGCTACACCTTC; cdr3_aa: CAAEGQNYGYTF
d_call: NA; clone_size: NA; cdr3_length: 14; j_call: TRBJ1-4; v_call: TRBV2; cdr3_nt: TGTGCCAGCAGTGAAGCATTGGGAGGGGTAAAACTGTTTTTT; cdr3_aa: CASSEALGGVKLFF
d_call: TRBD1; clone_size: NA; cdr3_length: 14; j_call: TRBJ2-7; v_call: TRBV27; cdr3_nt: TGTGCCAGCAGTACGACAGGGGGTGCCTACGAGCAGTACTTC; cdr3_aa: CASSTTGGAYEQYF